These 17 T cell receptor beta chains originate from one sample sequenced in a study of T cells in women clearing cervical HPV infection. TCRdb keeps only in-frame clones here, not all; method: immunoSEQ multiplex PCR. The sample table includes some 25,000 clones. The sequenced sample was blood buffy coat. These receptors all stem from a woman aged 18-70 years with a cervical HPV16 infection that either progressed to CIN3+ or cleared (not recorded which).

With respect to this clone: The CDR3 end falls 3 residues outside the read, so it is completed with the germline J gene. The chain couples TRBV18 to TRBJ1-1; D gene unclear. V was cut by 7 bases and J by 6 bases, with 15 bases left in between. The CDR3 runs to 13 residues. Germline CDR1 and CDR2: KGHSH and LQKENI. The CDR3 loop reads CASFAGSRSEAFF. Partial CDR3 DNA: TGTGCCAGCTTCGCGGGGTCTCGTTCTGAA.

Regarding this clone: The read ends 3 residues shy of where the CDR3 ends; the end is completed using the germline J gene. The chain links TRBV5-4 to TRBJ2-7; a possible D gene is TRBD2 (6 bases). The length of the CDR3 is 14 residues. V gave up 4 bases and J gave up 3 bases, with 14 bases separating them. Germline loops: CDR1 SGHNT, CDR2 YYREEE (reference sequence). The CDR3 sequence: CASSAAGGFYEQYF. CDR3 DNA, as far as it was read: TGTGCCAGCAGCGCCGCCGGGGGATTCTACGAG.

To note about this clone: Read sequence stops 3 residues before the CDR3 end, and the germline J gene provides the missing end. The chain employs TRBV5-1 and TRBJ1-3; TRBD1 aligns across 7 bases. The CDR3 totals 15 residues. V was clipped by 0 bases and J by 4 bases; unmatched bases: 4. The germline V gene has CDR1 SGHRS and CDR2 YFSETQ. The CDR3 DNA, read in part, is TGCGCCAGCAGCTTGGCCGGCAGGGGGGGAAACACC. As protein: CASSLAGRGGNT. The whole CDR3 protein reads CASSLAGRGGNTIYF.

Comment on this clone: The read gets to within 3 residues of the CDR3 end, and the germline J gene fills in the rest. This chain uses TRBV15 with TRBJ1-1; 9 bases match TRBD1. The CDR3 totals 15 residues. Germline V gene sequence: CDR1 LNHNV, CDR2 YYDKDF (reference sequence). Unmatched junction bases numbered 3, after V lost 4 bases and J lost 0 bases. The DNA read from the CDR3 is TGTGCCACCAGCAAAGACAGGGGGGTGAACACTGAA. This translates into CATSKDRGVNTE. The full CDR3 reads CATSKDRGVNTEAFF.

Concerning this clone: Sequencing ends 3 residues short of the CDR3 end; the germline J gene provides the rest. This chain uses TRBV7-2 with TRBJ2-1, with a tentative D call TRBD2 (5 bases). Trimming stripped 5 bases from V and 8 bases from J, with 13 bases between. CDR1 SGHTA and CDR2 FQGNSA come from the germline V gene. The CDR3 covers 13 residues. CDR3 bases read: TGTGCCAGCAGCCTAGTTCCGGGGTATGAG. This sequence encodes CASSLVPGYE. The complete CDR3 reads CASSLVPGYEQFF.

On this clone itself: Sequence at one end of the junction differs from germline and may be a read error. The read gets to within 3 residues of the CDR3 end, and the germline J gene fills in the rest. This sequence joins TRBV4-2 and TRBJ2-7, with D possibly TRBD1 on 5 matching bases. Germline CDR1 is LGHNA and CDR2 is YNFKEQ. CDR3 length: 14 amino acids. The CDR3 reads CASSHVGQGYEQYF. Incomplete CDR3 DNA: TGCGCCAGCAGCCACGTTGGACAAGGCTACGAG.

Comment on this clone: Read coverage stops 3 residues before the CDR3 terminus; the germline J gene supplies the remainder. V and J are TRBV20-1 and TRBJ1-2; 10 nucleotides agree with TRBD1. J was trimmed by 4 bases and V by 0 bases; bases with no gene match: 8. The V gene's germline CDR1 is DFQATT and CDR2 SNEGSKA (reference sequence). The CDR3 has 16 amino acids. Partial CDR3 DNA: TGCAGTGCTAGAGATGGTGGACAGGGGGATAGCTATGGC. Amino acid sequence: CSARDGGQGDSYG. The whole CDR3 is CSARDGGQGDSYGYTF.

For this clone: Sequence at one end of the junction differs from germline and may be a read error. Partial CDR3 DNA: TGCGCCAGCAGCCAAGATCTAGCGGGGGGGACGAACACCGGGGAG. Translation: CASSQDLAGGTNTGE. The whole CDR3 is CASSQDLAGGTNTGELFF. J is TRBJ2-2 and V is TRBV4-2, with 12 bases that match TRBD2. The read comes to an end 3 residues before the CDR3 does, leaving the germline J gene to fill in the end. The CDR3 totals 18 residues. Germline V gene lookup returns CDR1 LGHNA and CDR2 YNFKEQ.

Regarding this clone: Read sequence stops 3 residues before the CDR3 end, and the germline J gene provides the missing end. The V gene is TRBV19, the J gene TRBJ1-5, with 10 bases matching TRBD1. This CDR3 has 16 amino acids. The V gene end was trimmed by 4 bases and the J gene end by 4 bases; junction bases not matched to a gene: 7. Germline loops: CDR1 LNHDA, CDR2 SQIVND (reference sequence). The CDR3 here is CASSKRQGALNQPQHF. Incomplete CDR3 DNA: TGTGCCAGTAGTAAACGACAGGGGGCCCTGAATCAGCCC.

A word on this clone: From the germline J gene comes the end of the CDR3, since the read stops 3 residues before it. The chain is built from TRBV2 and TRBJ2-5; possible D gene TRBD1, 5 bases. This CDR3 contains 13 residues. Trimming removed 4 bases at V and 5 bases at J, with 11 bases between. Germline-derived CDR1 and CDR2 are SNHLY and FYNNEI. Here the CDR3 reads CASSVGDRETQYF. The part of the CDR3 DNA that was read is TGTGCCAGCAGTGTAGGGGATAGGGAGACC.

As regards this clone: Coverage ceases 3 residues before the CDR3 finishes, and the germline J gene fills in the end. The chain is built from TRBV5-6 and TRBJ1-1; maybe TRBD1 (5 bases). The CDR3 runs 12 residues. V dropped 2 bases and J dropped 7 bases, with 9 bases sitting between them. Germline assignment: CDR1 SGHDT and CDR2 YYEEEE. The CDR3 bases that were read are TGTGCCAGCAGCTTAGGGGATTATGAA. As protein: CASSLGDYE. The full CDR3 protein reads CASSLGDYEAFF. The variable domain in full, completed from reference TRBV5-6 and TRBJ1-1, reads DAGVTQSPTHLIKTRGQQVTLRCSPKSGHDTVSWYQQALGQGPQFIFQYYEEEERQRGNFPDRFSGHQFPNYSSELNVNALLLGDSALYLCASSLGDYEAFFGQGTRLTVV.

This chain's CDR3 is CASSLAIGEQYF. The CDR3 DNA, read in part, is TGCGCCAGCAGCTTGGCCATCGGCGAG. V gene TRBV5-1 combines with J gene TRBJ2-7, with D hard to call. The read finishes 3 residues shy of the CDR3 end, and the germline J gene is used to complete it. This CDR3 is 12 amino acids long. The germline V and J ends were trimmed by 0 bases and 6 bases, with 7 bases remaining between them. Germline V gives CDR1 SGHRS, CDR2 YFSETQ.

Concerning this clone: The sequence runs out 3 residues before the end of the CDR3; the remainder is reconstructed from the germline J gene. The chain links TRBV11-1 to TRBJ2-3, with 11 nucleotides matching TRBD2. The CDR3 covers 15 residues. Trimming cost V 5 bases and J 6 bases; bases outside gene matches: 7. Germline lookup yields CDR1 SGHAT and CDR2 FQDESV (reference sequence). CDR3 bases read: TGTGCCAGCAGCCGAATGACTAGCGGGGAGGATACG. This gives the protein CASSRMTSGEDT. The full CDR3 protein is CASSRMTSGEDTQYF.

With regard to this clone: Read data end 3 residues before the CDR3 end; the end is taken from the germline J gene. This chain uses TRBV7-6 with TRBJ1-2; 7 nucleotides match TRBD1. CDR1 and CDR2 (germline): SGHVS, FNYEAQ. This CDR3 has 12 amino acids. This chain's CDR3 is CASSDYRGDYTF. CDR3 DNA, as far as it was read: TGTGCCAGCAGCGATTACAGGGGCGAC.

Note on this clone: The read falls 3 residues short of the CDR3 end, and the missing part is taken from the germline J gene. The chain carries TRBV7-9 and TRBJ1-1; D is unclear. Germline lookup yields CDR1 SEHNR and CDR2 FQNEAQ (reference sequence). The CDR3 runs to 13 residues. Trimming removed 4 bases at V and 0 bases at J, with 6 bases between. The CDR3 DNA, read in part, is TGTGCCAGCAGCTCCGGGGTGAACACTGAA. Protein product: CASSSGVNTE. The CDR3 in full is CASSSGVNTEAFF.

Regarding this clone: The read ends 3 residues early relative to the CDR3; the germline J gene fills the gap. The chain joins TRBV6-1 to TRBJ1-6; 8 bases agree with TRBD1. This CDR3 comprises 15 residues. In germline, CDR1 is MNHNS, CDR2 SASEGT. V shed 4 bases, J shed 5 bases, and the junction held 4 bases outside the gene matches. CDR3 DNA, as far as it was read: TGTGCCAGCAGTGTCCAGGGGGCTGATAATTCACCC. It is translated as CASSVQGADNSP. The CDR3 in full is CASSVQGADNSPLHF.

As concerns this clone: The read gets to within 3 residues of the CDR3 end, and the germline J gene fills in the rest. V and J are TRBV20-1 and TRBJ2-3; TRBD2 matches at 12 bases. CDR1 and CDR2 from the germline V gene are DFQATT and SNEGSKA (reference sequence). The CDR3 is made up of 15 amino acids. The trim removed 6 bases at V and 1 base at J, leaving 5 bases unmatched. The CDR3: CSAIGLAGRTDTQYF. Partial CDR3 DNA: TGCAGTGCGATCGGACTAGCGGGGCGCACAGATACG.